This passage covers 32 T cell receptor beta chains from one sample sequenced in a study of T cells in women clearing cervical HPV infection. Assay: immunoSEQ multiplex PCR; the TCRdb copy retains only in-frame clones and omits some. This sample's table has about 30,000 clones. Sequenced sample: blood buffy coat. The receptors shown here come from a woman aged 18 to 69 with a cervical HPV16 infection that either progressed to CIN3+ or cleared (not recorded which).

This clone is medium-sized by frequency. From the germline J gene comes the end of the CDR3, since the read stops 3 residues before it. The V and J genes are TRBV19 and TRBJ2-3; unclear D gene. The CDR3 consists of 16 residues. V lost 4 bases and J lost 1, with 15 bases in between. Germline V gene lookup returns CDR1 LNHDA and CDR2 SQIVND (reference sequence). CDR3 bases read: TGTGCCAGTAGTACCTCGAAGACACCAGGCACAGATACG. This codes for CASSTSKTPGTDT. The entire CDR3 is CASSTSKTPGTDTQYF.

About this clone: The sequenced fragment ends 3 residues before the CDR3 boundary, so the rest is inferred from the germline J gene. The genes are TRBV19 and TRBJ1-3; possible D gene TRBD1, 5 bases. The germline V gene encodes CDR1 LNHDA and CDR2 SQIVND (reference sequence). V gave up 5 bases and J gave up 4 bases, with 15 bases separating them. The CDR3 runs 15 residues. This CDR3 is CASSARVGSGNTIYF. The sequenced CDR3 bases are TGTGCCAGTAGTGCCAGGGTGGGGTCGGGAAACACC.

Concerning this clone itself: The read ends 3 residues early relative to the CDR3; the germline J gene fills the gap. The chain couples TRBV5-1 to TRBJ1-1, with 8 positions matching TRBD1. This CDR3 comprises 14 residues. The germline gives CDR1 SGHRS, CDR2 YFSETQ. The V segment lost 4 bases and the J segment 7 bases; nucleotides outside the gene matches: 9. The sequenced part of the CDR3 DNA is TGCGCCAGCAGCGGTTCGACAGGGGTTAGTGAA. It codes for CASSGSTGVSE. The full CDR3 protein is CASSGSTGVSEAFF.

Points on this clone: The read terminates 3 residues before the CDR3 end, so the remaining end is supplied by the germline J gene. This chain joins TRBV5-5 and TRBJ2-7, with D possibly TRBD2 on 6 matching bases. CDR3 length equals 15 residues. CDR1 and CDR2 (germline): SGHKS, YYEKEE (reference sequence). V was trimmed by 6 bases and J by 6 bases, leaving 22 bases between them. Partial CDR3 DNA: TGTGCCAGCACCGCGGGCGGGGACCTACTCTCCGAG. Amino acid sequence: CASTAGGDLLSE. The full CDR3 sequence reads CASTAGGDLLSEQYF.

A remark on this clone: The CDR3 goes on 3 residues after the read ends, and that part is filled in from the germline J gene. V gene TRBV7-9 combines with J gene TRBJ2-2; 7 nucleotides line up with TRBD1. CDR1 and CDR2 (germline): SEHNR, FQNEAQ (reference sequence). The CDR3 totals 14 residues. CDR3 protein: CASSRDRGNEKLFF. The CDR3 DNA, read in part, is TGTGCCAGCAGCCGGGACAGAGGGAATGAAAAG.

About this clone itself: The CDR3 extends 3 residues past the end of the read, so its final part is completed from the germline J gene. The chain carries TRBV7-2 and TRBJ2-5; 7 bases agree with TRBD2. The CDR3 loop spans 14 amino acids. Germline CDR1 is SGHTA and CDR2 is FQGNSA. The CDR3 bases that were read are TGTGCCAGCAGCTGGCGGGGGACGCGGGATACC. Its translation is CASSWRGTRDT. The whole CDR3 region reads CASSWRGTRDTQYF.

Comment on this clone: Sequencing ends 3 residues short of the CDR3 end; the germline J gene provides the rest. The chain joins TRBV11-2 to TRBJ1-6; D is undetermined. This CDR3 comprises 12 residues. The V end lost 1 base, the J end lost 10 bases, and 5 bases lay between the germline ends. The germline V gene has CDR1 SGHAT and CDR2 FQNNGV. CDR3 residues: CASSLVGSPLHF. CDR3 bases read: TGTGCCAGCAGCTTAGTCGGGTCACCC.

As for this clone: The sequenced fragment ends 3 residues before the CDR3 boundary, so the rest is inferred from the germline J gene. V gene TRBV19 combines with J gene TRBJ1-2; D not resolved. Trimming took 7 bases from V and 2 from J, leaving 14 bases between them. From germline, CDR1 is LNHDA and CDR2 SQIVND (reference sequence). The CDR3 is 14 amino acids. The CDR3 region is CASKAGRENYGYTF. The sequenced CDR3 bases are TGTGCCAGTAAAGCGGGGAGGGAAAACTATGGC.

Here the CDR3 reads CSAQSRGGASTDTQYF. CDR3 DNA, as far as it was read: TGCAGTGCTCAGTCCCGCGGGGGGGCTAGCACAGATACG. The chain is built from TRBV20-1 and TRBJ2-3; the match to TRBD2 covers 9 bases. The read terminates 3 residues before the CDR3 end, so the remaining end is supplied by the germline J gene. CDR3 length: 16 residues. The germline V gene has CDR1 DFQATT and CDR2 SNEGSKA (reference sequence). V gave up 5 bases and J gave up 0 bases; unmatched junction bases: 9.

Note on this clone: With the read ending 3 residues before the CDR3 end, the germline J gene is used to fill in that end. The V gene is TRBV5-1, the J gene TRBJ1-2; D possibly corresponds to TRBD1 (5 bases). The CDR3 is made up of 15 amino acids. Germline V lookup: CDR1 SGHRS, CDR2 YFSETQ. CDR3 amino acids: CASSLGGVVSSDYTF. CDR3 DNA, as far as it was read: TGCGCCAGCAGCTTGGGAGGGGTAGTGTCTAGCGAC.

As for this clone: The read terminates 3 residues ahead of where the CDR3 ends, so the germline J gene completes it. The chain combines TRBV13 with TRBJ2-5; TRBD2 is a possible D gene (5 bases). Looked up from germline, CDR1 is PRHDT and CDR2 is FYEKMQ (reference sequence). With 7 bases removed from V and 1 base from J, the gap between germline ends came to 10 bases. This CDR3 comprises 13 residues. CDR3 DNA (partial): TGTGCCAGCACCTCGAGGGTCCAAGAGACC. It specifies CASTSRVQET. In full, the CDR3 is CASTSRVQETQYF.

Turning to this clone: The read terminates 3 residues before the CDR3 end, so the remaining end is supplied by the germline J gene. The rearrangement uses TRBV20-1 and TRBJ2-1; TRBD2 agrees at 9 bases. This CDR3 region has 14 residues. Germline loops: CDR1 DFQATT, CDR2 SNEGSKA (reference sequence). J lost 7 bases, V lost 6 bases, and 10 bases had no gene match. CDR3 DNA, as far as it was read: TGCAGTGCCACATCCCAGCGGGGGGTTAATGAG. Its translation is CSATSQRGVNE. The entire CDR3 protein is CSATSQRGVNEQFF.

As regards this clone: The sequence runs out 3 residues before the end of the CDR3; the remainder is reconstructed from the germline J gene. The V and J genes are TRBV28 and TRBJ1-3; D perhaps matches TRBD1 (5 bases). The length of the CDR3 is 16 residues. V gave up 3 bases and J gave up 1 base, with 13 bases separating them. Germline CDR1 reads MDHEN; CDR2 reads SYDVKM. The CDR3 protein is CASSLGGAWSGNTIYF. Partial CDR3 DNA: TGTGCCAGCAGTTTGGGAGGGGCTTGGTCTGGAAACACC.

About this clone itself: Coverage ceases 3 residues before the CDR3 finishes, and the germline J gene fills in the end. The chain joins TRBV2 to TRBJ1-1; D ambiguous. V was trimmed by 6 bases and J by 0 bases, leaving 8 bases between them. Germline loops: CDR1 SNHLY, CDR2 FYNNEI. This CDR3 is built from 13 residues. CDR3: CASSENLNTEAFF. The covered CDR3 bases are TGTGCCAGCAGCGAGAACTTGAACACTGAA.

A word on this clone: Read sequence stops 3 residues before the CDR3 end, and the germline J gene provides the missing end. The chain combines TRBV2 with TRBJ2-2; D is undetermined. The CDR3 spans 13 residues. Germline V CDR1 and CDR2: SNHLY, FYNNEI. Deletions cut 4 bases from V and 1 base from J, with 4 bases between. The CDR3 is CASSGQNTGELFF. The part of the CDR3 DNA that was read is TGTGCCAGCAGTGGACAGAACACCGGGGAG.

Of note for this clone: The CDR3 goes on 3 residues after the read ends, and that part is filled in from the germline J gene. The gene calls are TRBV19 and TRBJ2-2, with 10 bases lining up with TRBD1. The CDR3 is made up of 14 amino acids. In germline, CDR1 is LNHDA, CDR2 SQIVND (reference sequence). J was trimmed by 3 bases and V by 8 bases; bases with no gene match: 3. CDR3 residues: CASQTGGDTGELFF. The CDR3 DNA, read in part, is TGTGCCAGTCAGACAGGGGGCGACACCGGGGAG.

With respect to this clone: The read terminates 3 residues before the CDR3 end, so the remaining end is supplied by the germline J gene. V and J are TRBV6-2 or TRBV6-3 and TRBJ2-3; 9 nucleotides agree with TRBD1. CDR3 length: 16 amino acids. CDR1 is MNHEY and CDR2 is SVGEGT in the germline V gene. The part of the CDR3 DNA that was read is TGTGCCAGCAGTTACTATGGGACAGGGCTCAATCAGCCG. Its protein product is CASSYYGTGLNQP. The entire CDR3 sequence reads CASSYYGTGLNQPQYF.

Partial CDR3 DNA: TGCGCCAGCAGCTTCCTTATTACAACAGGGGCTGGCACTGAA. Translated, it gives CASSFLITTGAGTE. The complete CDR3 sequence is CASSFLITTGAGTEAFF. The chain recombines TRBV5-1 with TRBJ1-1; the match to TRBD1 covers 7 bases. The read ends 3 residues shy of where the CDR3 ends; the end is completed using the germline J gene. V shed 2 bases and J 4 bases; nucleotides not matched to a gene: 14. Germline CDR1 and CDR2: SGHRS and YFSETQ. This CDR3 is 17 amino acids long.

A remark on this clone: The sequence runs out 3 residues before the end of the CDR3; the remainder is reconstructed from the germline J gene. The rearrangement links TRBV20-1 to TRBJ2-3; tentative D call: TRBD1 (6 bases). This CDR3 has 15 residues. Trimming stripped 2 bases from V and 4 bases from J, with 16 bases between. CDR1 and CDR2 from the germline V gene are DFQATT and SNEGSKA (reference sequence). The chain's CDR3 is CSARLAGQYPDTQYF. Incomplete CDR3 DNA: TGCAGTGCTAGACTGGCAGGACAGTATCCAGATACG.

The CDR3 reads CASSQLAGNQPQHF. CDR3 bases read: TGTGCCAGCAGCCAATTGGCGGGCAATCAGCCC. The J gene is TRBJ1-5, the V gene TRBV16; D is undetermined. The sequence runs out 3 residues before the end of the CDR3; the remainder is reconstructed from the germline J gene. Germline CDR1 and CDR2: KGHSY and FQNENV. Trimming removed 1 base at V and 2 bases at J, with 6 bases between. The CDR3 contains 14 residues.

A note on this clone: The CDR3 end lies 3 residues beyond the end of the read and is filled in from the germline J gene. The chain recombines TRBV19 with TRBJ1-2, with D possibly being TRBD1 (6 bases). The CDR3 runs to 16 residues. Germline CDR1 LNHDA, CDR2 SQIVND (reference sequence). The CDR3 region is CASTHFSADRDLGYTF. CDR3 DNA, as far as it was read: TGTGCCAGTACCCACTTCTCGGCGGACAGAGACTTGGGC.

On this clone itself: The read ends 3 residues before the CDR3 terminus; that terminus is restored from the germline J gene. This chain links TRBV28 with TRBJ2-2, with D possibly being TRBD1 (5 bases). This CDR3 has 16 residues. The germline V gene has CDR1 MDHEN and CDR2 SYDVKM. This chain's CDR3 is CASSFPPQEFNEKLFF. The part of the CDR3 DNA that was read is TGTGCCAGCAGTTTCCCCCCACAGGAATTCAATGAAAAG. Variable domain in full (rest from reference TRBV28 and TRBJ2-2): DVKVTQSSRYLVKRTGEKVFLECVQDMDHENMFWYRQDPGLGLRLIYFSYDVKMKEKGDIPEGYSVSREKKERFSLILESASTNQTSMYLCASSFPPQEFNEKLFFGEGSRLTVL.

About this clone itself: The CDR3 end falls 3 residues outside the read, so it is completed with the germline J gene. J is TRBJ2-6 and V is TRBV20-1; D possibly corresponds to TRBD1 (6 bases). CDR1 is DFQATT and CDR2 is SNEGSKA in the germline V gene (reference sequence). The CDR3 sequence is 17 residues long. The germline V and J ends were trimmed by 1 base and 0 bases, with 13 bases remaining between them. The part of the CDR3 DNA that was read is TGCAGTGCTAGAGCCCGGGACAAATACTCTGGGGCCAACGTC. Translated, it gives CSARARDKYSGANV. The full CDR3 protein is CSARARDKYSGANVLTF.

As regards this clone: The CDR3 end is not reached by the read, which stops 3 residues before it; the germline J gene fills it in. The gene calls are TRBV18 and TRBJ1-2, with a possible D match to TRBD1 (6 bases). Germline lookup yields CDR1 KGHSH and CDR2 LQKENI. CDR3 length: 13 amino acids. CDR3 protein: CASSPQGNSDYTF. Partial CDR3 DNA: TGTGCCAGCTCACCCCAGGGGAATTCCGAC.

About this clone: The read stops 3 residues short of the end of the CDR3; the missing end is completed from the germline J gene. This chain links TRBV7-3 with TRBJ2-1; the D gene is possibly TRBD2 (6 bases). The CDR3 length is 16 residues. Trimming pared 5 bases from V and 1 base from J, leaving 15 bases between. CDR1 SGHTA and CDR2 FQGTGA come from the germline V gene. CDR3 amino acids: CASSLSPGRSYNEQFF. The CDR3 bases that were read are TGTGCCAGCAGCCTCTCACCGGGGAGGTCCTACAATGAG.

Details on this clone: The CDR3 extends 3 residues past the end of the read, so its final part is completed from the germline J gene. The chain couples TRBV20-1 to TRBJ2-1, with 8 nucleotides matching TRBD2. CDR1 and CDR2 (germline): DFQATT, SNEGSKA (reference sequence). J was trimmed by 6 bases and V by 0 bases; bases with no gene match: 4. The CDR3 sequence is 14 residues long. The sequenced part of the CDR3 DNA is TGCAGTGCTAGAGATTACCTAGCGGGCAATGAG. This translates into CSARDYLAGNE. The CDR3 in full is CSARDYLAGNEQFF.

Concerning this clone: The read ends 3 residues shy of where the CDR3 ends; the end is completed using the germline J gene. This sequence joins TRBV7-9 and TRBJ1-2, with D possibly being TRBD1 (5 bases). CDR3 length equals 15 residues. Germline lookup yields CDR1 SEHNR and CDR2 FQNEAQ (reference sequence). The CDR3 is CASSILAGGYNDYTF. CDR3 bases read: TGTGCCAGCAGCATACTAGCGGGGGGGTACAATGAC.

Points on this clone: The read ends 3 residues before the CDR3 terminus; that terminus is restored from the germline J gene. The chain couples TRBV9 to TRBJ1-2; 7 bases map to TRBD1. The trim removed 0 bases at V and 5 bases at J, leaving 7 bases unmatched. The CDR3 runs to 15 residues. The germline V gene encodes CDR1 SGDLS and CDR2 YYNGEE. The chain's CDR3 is CASSVADRDRYGYTF. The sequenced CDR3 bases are TGTGCCAGCAGCGTAGCAGACAGGGATCGGTATGGC.

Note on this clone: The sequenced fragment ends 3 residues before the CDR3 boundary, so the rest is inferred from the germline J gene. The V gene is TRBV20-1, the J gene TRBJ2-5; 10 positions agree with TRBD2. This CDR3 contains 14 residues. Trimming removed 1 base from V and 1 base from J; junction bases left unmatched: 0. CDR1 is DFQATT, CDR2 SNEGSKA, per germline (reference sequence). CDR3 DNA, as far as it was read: TGCAGTGCTAGAGGGACTAGCGGCCAAGAGACC. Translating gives CSARGTSGQET. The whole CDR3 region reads CSARGTSGQETQYF.

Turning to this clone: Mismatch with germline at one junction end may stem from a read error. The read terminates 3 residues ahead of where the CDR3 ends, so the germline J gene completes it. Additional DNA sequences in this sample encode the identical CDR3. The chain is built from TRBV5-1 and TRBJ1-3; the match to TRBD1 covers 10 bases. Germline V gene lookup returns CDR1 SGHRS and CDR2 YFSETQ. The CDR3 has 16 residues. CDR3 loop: CASSFDRGLVGNTIYF. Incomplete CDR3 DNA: TGCGCCAGCAGCTTCGACAGGGGGCTGGTGGGAAACACG.

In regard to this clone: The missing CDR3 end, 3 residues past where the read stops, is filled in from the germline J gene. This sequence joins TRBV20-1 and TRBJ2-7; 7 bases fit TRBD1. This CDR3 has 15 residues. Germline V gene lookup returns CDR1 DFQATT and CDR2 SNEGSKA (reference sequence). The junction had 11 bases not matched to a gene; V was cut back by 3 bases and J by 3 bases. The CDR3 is CSASTPGTVNYEQYF. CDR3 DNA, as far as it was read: TGCAGTGCTAGTACCCCCGGGACAGTAAACTACGAG.

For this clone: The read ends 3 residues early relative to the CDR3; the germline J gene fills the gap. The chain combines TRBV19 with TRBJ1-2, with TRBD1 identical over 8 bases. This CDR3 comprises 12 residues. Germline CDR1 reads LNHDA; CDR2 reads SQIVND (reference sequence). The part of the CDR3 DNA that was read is TGTGCCAGTAGTGGACAGGGATACGAC. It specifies CASSGQGYD. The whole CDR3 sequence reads CASSGQGYDYTF.